The T cell receptor (beta chain) described here comes from a study of blood T cells in healthy people across ages. This CDR3 contains 15 residues. Germline V lookup: CDR1 MGHRA, CDR2 YSYEKL. Trimming removed 3 bases at V and 8 bases at J, with 14 bases between. Using a J-beta primer mix together with a sample-barcoded 5' primer, a second PCR was run for roughly 7 to 11 cycles. The study obtained at least 3 million CDR3-containing paired-end reads from every sample. MiXCR was run by TCRdb on the 5' RACE reads, yielding one entry per CDR3 protein. Of about 800,000 distinct CDR3 sequences listed, 25% are singletons. These same records also appear under a second study, on T cells of mothers and their children. From that report: Thymic selection shapes TCR recombination output similarly in related and unrelated pairs.

J is TRBJ1-6 and V is TRBV4-1, with D tentatively TRBD1 (5 bases). This receptor was obtained from a boy aged 5-17 years in good health. Material: blood. The CDR3 sequence: CASSHAGLIDSPLHF. The CDR3 DNA reads as TGCGCCAGCAGCCATGCAGGGTTAATCGATTCACCCCTCCACTTT.